Listed here are 21 T cell receptor beta chains from one sample, sequenced in a study of graft-versus-host responses after intestinal transplantation. Antigens for these TCRs are unknown. Using immunoSEQ multiplex PCR, the repertoire was profiled, and TCRdb retains in-frame clones only, with some absent. The profile shows over 70,000 clones, around 95% of them singletons. Specimen: unstimulated CD8+ T cells sorted from spleen or lymph node cells, collected before intestinal transplant. Receptor source: a human donor who received an intestinal transplant.

The J gene is TRBJ1-1, the V gene TRBV4-1; no reliable D call. Looked up from germline, CDR1 is MGHRA and CDR2 is YSYEKL. V was cut by 1 base and J by 3 bases, with 6 bases left in between. The CDR3 sequence is 13 residues long. For the CDR3, the DNA is TGCGCCAGCAGCCAAGGTTTCGACACTGAAGCTTTCTTT. Its translation: CASSQGFDTEAFF.

The chain employs TRBV29-1 and TRBJ2-2, with D perhaps being TRBD1 or TRBD2 (5 bases each). V was shortened by 3 bases and J by 3 bases, with 11 bases between the two germline ends. This CDR3 is 14 amino acids long. CDR1 and CDR2 (germline): SQVTM, ANQGSEA. The CDR3 loop is CSVDGGDDTGELFF. CDR3 nucleotides: TGCAGCGTTGATGGGGGAGATGACACCGGGGAGCTGTTTTTT.

V and J are TRBV28 and TRBJ1-1; unclear D gene. CDR1 and CDR2 from the germline V gene are MDHEN and SYDVKM. Between the trimmed V and J ends, which lost 1 base and 1 base, there was a span of 10 bases. This CDR3 has 15 residues. Written as DNA, the CDR3 is TGTGCCAGCAGTTTATTCCTTCTCGAGAACACTGAAGCTTTCTTT. It is translated as CASSLFLLENTEAFF.

This chain connects TRBV5-4 to TRBJ1-3, with D maybe TRBD1 (5 bases). The CDR3 has 16 residues. Germline CDR1 and CDR2: SGHNT and YYREEE (reference sequence). The V and J ends lost 0 bases and 2 bases respectively, with 12 bases between them. The CDR3 DNA follows: TGTGCCAGCAGCTTGGCCACGGGGGAAACTGGAAACACCATATATTTT. Translated, it gives CASSLATGETGNTIYF.

This chain links TRBV27 with TRBJ1-5, with D possibly being TRBD1 (6 bases). Trimming shortened V by 6 bases and J by 0 bases, and 15 bases separated the two germline ends. The germline V gene encodes CDR1 MNHEY and CDR2 SMNVEV (reference sequence). The CDR3 totals 16 residues. The CDR3 spells CASRERQDPSNQPQHF. CDR3 DNA sequence: TGTGCCAGCAGGGAGAGACAGGACCCTAGCAATCAGCCCCAGCATTTT.

The V call is TRBV2, the J call TRBJ1-2; 9 bases map to TRBD1. V gave up 10 bases and J gave up 3 bases; unmatched junction bases: 15. The CDR3 consists of 16 residues. Germline V CDR1 and CDR2: SNHLY, FYNNEI. DNA for the CDR3: TGTGCCACCCAAGACGACCGGGACAGGGTTTACTATGGCTACACCTTC. Translation: CATQDDRDRVYYGYTF.

V usage is TRBV28 and J usage is TRBJ2-1, with TRBD2 matching over 9 bases. Trimming removed 3 bases from V and 2 bases from J; junction bases left unmatched: 23. The CDR3 runs to 22 residues. Germline CDR1 reads MDHEN; CDR2 reads SYDVKM. The chain's CDR3 is CASSFPPDPTSGAYLPYNEQFF. The DNA of the CDR3 is TGTGCCAGCAGTTTCCCCCCGGACCCGACTAGCGGAGCCTACCTTCCCTACAATGAGCAGTTCTTC.

The chain joins TRBV6-6 to TRBJ2-7, with no clear D. The CDR3 has 13 residues. V shed 2 bases and J shed 4 bases, with 9 bases lying between them. Germline values: CDR1 MNHNY, CDR2 SVGAGI (reference sequence). For the CDR3, the DNA is TGTGCCAGCAGTTACAGTCAGATGTACGAGCAGTACTTC. Protein sequence: CASSYSQMYEQYF.

Note on this clone: One end of the junction varies from germline; a read error may be responsible. This sequence joins TRBV28 and TRBJ1-4; 10 bases align to TRBD1. The germline gives CDR1 MDHEN, CDR2 SYDVKM. CDR3 length: 16 amino acids. The DNA of the CDR3 is TGTGCCAGCAGTTTCCGCCCGGGACAGGGGAATGAAAAACTGCTTTTT. This sequence encodes CASSFRPGQGNEKLLF.

This clone was seen just once. V is TRBV19 and J is TRBJ1-2; D perhaps matches TRBD1 (6 bases). The CDR3 length is 14 residues. Between the trimmed V and J ends, which lost 5 bases and 7 bases, there was a span of 17 bases. The germline V gene has CDR1 LNHDA and CDR2 SQIVND (reference sequence). This CDR3 reads CASSFITGSCGYTF. CDR3 DNA: TGTGCCAGTAGTTTTATTACAGGGTCCTGTGGCTACACCTTC.

V is TRBV6-1 and J is TRBJ1-5; D not resolved. V was shortened by 6 bases and J by 0 bases, with 12 bases between the two germline ends. This CDR3 has 15 residues. The germline gives CDR1 MNHNS, CDR2 SASEGT. The DNA for the CDR3 is TGTGCCAGCAGCCCCGACCGTTATAGCAATCAGCCCCAGCATTTT. Amino acid sequence: CASSPDRYSNQPQHF.

This clone has only one observation. The rearrangement links TRBV5-1 to TRBJ2-7; D unclear. Trimming took off 0 bases at V and 6 bases at J, with 7 bases between the two ends. The CDR3 sequence is 12 residues long. The germline CDR1 and CDR2 sequences are SGHRS and YFSETQ. The CDR3 region is CASSLAASEQYF. CDR3 bases: TGCGCCAGCAGCTTGGCCGCATCCGAGCAGTACTTC. Filled out from reference TRBV5-1 and TRBJ2-7, the complete variable domain reads KAGVTQTPRYLIKTRGQQVTLSCSPISGHRSVSWYQQTPGQGLQFLFEYFSETQRNKGNFPGRFSGRQFSNSRSEMNVSTLELGDSALYLCASSLAASEQYFGPGTRLTVT.

V usage is TRBV6-5 and J usage is TRBJ2-5, with TRBD1 as a possible D gene (6 bases). CDR1 is MNHEY and CDR2 is SVGAGI in the germline V gene. This CDR3 is 12 amino acids long. The V end was cut by 6 bases, the J end by 3 bases, with 8 bases between. CDR3 in amino acids: CASSPGEETQYF. CDR3 in DNA: TGTGCCAGCAGCCCAGGGGAAGAGACCCAGTACTTC.

The rearrangement uses TRBV4-2 and TRBJ1-3; possible D gene TRBD1, 5 bases. The germline V and J ends were trimmed by 0 bases and 1 base, with 7 bases remaining between them. Germline V gene lookup returns CDR1 LGHNA and CDR2 YNFKEQ. The CDR3 extends over 15 amino acids. In nucleotides, the CDR3 is TGTGCCAGCAGCCAAGAGACAGTTTCTGGAAACACCATATATTTT. This translates into CASSQETVSGNTIYF.

The V and J genes are TRBV6-5 and TRBJ2-5; 10 bases map to TRBD2. This CDR3 has 15 residues. Looked up from germline, CDR1 is MNHEY and CDR2 is SVGAGI. J lost 1 base, V lost 11 bases, and 10 bases had no gene match. CDR3 sequence reads: CACHVTSGPQETQYF. The DNA of the CDR3 is TGTGCCTGCCATGTGACTAGCGGGCCCCAAGAGACCCAGTACTTC.

The rearrangement joins TRBV27 to TRBJ2-1; D gene unclear. V was shortened by 3 bases and J by 5 bases, with 8 bases between the two germline ends. CDR3 length: 13 residues. Per germline, CDR1 MNHEY and CDR2 SMNVEV (reference sequence). CDR3 loop: CASSLGINNEQFF. CDR3 nucleotides: TGTGCCAGCAGTTTGGGGATTAACAATGAGCAGTTCTTC.

The chain links TRBV11-1 to TRBJ2-3, with 11 bases aligning to TRBD2. The CDR3 contains 16 residues. With V trimmed by 3 bases and J by 2 bases, 4 bases remained unmatched. Germline V CDR1 and CDR2: SGHAT, FQDESV (reference sequence). The CDR3 spells CASSFPTSGATDTQYF. The CDR3 region has the DNA TGTGCCAGCAGCTTCCCGACTAGCGGGGCCACAGATACGCAGTATTTT.

The rearrangement uses TRBV29-1 and TRBJ2-1; D might be TRBD1 (5 bases). CDR1 and CDR2 from the germline V gene are SQVTM and ANQGSEA. Trimming cost V 3 bases and J 1 base, with 16 bases left between them. The CDR3 has 16 residues. The DNA of the CDR3 is TGCAGCGTTGAGCCGGAAGACAGCAAATCCTACAATGAGCAGTTCTTC. The encoded protein is CSVEPEDSKSYNEQFF.

The V gene is TRBV6-1, the J gene TRBJ1-4, with 7 bases aligning to TRBD1. From germline, CDR1 is MNHNS and CDR2 SASEGT. V dropped 6 bases and J dropped 5; count of bases not matched to a gene: 9. This CDR3 region has 15 residues. CDR3 in amino acids: CASSDPGQFNEKLFF. CDR3 coding DNA: TGTGCCAGCAGCGACCCGGGACAGTTCAATGAAAAACTGTTTTTT.

The chain employs TRBV29-1 and TRBJ2-5, with D unclear. The germline V and J ends were trimmed by 4 bases and 2 bases, with 8 bases remaining between them. Germline CDR1 SQVTM, CDR2 ANQGSEA. The CDR3 sequence is 12 residues long. This chain's CDR3 is CSVAGLQETQYF. Written as DNA, the CDR3 is TGCAGCGTTGCGGGCTTGCAAGAGACCCAGTACTTC.

The chain couples TRBV7-6 to TRBJ1-3; the D is unclear. This CDR3 has 16 amino acids. V lost 1 base and J 0 bases, leaving 10 bases between the germline ends. CDR1 and CDR2 from the germline V gene are SGHVS and FNYEAQ. The CDR3 DNA reads as TGTGCCAGCAGCTTAGTTGGGGATAGCTCTGGAAACACCATATATTTT. It yields the protein CASSLVGDSSGNTIYF.